This T cell receptor beta chain came from a study of shared clonotypes between healthy human individuals. Healthy HIV-negative adults without recent acute infections or vaccinations served as donors. The data were produced by immunoSEQ multiplex PCR, yet TCRdb's version contains in-frame clones alone and is incomplete. The sample has around 2.1 million clones, 95% seen once; the top ten hold about 0.13%. V was clipped by 0 bases and J by 0 bases, with 14 bases between them. CDR3 length equals 17 residues. CDR1 is LGHNA and CDR2 is YNFKEQ in the germline V gene. This rearrangement joins TRBV4-2 to TRBJ1-1, with D maybe TRBD1 (5 bases). This receptor was obtained from a man between 18 and 29 years old in good health. Material for sequencing was naive CD4+ T cells sorted from blood. The subset here: CD45RA+ positively selected. CDR3: CASSQEVGLDLNTEAFF. In DNA form, the CDR3 reads TGTGCCAGCAGCCAAGAAGTGGGACTGGATTTGAACACTGAAGCTTTCTTT.